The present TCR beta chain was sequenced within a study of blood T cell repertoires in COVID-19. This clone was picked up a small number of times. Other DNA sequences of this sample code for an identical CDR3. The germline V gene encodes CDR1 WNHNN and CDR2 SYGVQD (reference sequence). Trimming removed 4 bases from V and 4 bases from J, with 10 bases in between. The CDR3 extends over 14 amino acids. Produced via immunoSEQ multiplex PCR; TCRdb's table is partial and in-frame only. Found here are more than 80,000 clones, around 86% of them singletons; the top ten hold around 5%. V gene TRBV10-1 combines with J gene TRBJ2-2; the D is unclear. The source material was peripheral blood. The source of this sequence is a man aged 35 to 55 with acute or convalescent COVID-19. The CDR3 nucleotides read TGCGCCAGCAGTGTGGCTCCGTCCACCGGGGAGCTGTTTTTT. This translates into CASSVAPSTGELFF.